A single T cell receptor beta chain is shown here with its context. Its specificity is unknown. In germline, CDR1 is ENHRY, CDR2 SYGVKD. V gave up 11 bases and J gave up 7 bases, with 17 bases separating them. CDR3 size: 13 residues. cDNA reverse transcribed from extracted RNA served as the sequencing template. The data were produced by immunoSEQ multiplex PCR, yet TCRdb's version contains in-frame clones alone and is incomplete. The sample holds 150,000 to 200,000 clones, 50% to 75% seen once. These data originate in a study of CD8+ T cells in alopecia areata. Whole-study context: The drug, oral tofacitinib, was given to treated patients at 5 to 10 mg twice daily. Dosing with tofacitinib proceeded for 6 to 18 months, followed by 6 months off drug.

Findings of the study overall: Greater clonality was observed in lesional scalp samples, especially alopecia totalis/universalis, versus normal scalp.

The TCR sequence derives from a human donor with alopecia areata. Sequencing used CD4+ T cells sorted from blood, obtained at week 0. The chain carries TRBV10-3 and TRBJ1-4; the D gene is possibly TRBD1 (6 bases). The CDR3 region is CAAMGAPGEKLFF. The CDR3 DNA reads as TGTGCCGCCATGGGGGCGCCTGGTGAAAAACTGTTTTTT.